The clone carrying this T cell receptor beta chain was counted ten times or more. This sample is part of a study of patients with pleural tuberculosis. TCRdb analysed the reads with MiXCR anew, one entry per CDR3 protein. The sample yields approximately 53,000 distinct CDR3 sequences, less than 9.5% seen once. The CDR3 length is 15 residues. The V gene end was trimmed by 2 bases and the J gene end by 1 base; junction bases not matched to a gene: 3. Germline V CDR1 and CDR2: SGHNT, YYREEE (reference sequence). This rearrangement joins TRBV5-4 to TRBJ2-5; 9 nucleotides agree with TRBD1. This sequence was found in a human donor with pleural tuberculosis. CDR3 sequence reads: CASSFGTGTQETQYF. CDR3 sequence (DNA): TGTGCCAGCAGCTTCGGGACAGGGACCCAAGAGACCCAGTACTTC. The full variable domain, rest sourced from reference TRBV5-4 and TRBJ2-5, is ETGVTQSPTHLIKTRGQQVTLRCSSQSGHNTVSWYQQALGQGPQFIFQYYREEENGRGNFPPRFSGLQFPNYSSELNVNALELDDSALYLCASSFGTGTQETQYFGPGTRLLVL.